This T cell receptor (beta chain) was sequenced in a study of T cells after yellow fever vaccination. General study results and limits: There was a small share of clonotypes that showed up in both the CD4 and CD8 compartments. FACS-sorted repertoires could contain abundant clonotypes contaminating from the bulk population. Most clones from primary vaccination were detected again post-booster (about 96% CD4, 88% CD8).

Synthesis of TCR cDNA relied on 5'RACE template switching, which attached a universal primer site and UMIs. TCRdb ran MiXCR on the 5' RACE reads and lists one entry per CDR3 protein. The table has 350,000 to 450,000 distinct CDR3 sequences, over 5% seen once; the top ten hold approximately 16%. V dropped 3 bases and J dropped 4; count of bases not matched to a gene: 8. The CDR3 runs 15 residues. The germline V gene encodes CDR1 DFQATT and CDR2 SNEGSKA (reference sequence). In the case of this clonotype: The antigen is not known.

This TCR derives from a man aged 25 to 40 who received the YFV17D yellow fever vaccine. This sequence joins TRBV20-1 and TRBJ2-3, with 9 bases lining up with TRBD2. The sample consisted of PBMCs, taken 5 days after the yellow fever booster vaccination. The CDR3 DNA is TGCAGTGCTAGCCCCCTAGCGGGACGGGCAGATACGCAGTATTTT. It encodes CSASPLAGRADTQYF.